Shown below are 24 T cell receptor beta chains from a single sample sequenced in a study of blood T cell repertoires in COVID-19. Some clones are missing from TCRdb's copy, which holds only in-frame ones; the method was immunoSEQ multiplex PCR. The sample consists of 70,000 to 100,000 clones, approximately 88% of them appearing once. What was sequenced was peripheral blood. The receptors were gathered from a human donor in a cohort sampled during active COVID-19.

This clone showed up just once. V usage is TRBV29-1 and J usage is TRBJ2-1; TRBD2 agrees at 11 bases. The length of the CDR3 is 17 residues. The V and J ends lost 7 bases and 7 bases, in that order; junction bases with no gene match: 18. CDR1 and CDR2 from the germline V gene are SQVTM and ANQGSEA. The CDR3 DNA follows: TGCAGCGCCCCCGGACTGGAGACTAGCGGGGCGGGGAATGAGCAGTTCTTC. Its translation: CSAPGLETSGAGNEQFF.

The CDR3 sequence is CASSLLTVQETQYF. CDR3 nucleotides: TGCGCCAGCAGCTTGTTGACAGTACAAGAGACCCAGTACTTC. This rearrangement joins TRBV5-1 to TRBJ2-5; perhaps TRBD1 as D (5 bases). The ends were cut back, 1 base at V and 2 bases at J, with 9 bases in the middle. In germline, CDR1 is SGHRS, CDR2 YFSETQ. This CDR3 is 14 amino acids long. Together with reference TRBV5-1 and TRBJ2-5, the CDR3 gives the full variable domain: KAGVTQTPRYLIKTRGQQVTLSCSPISGHRSVSWYQQTPGQGLQFLFEYFSETQRNKGNFPGRFSGRQFSNSRSEMNVSTLELGDSALYLCASSLLTVQETQYFGPGTRLLVL.

The CDR3 here is CATSRAHPARRRAPGELFF. The CDR3 DNA reads TGTGCCACCAGCAGAGCCCATCCAGCTAGAAGGAGGGCCCCCGGGGAGCTGTTTTTT. The chain carries TRBV15 and TRBJ2-2, with a weak D call TRBD2 (6 bases). The CDR3 contains 19 residues. Germline V CDR1 and CDR2: LNHNV, YYDKDF (reference sequence). Trimming removed 1 base at V and 6 bases at J, with 24 bases between.

The J gene is TRBJ2-1, the V gene TRBV11-2, with 7 positions matching TRBD2. In germline, CDR1 is SGHAT, CDR2 FQNNGV. This CDR3 is built from 17 residues. V dropped 5 bases and J dropped 3; count of bases not matched to a gene: 13. The chain's CDR3 is CASSKRLASVDYNEQFF. The DNA for the CDR3 is TGTGCCAGCAGCAAACGACTAGCTTCGGTTGACTACAATGAGCAGTTCTTC.

V is TRBV21-1 and J is TRBJ2-3; the D call TRBD2 from the table was never checked on the DNA. TRBV21-1 is classified as a pseudogene. There are 18 residues in the CDR3. The CDR3 DNA reads as TGTGCCAGCATCAAGCTACTATTATATCCGACCTTCACAGATACGCAGTATTTT. Translation: CASIKLLLYPTFTDTQYF.

J is TRBJ1-2 and V is TRBV5-4; the D gene is possibly TRBD1 (5 bases). This CDR3 is built from 16 residues. Germline CDR1 reads SGHNT; CDR2 reads YYREEE (reference sequence). The V end lost 4 bases, the J end lost 8 bases, and 24 bases lay between the germline ends. CDR3 sequence: CASSGGKSFGGGGYTF. CDR3 nucleotide sequence: TGTGCCAGCAGCGGGGGAAAGTCGTTTGGCGGAGGGGGCTACACCTTC.

Only one count was recorded for this clone. The chain employs TRBV5-6 and TRBJ1-3; D remains unclear. Trimming removed 4 bases at V and 2 bases at J, with 10 bases between. Germline assignment: CDR1 SGHDT and CDR2 YYEEEE. The CDR3 is 14 residues long. In nucleotides, the CDR3 is TGTGCCAGCAGCCCTCAGCGTACTGGAAACACCATATATTTT. Encoded protein: CASSPQRTGNTIYF.

The V gene is TRBV6-5, the J gene TRBJ1-1; D remains unclear. CDR1 is MNHEY and CDR2 is SVGAGI in the germline V gene. This CDR3 comprises 15 residues. V lost 6 bases to trimming and J lost 4 bases, with 18 bases between them. The CDR3 loop reads CASRDTPIAVTEAFF. CDR3 DNA: TGTGCCAGCAGGGATACGCCTATTGCGGTCACTGAAGCTTTCTTT.

The CDR3 sequence: CASSEAPLGGADYEQYF. The CDR3, as DNA: TGTGCCAGCAGTGAAGCCCCCCTAGGTGGGGCCGATTACGAGCAGTACTTC. The chain combines TRBV2 with TRBJ2-7; TRBD1 is a possible D gene (5 bases). The CDR3 extends over 17 amino acids. Trimming left V 0 bases short and J 4 bases short, with 19 bases between. CDR1 and CDR2 (germline): SNHLY, FYNNEI.

V is TRBV7-9 and J is TRBJ1-2; D is possibly TRBD1 (5 bases). V was clipped by 5 bases and J by 1 base, with 11 bases between them. The V gene's germline CDR1 is SEHNR and CDR2 FQNEAQ (reference sequence). The CDR3 contains 14 residues. CDR3 in DNA: TGTGCCAGCAGCCGTAGGGGCGATAACTATGGCTACACCTTC. Its translation: CASSRRGDNYGYTF.

This chain connects TRBV7-2 to TRBJ1-1, with a weak D call TRBD1 (6 bases). CDR3 length: 13 amino acids. Germline V lookup: CDR1 SGHTA, CDR2 FQGNSA. Trimming removed 1 base at V and 7 bases at J, with 10 bases between. The CDR3 spells CASSLGTAYEAFF. CDR3 sequence (DNA): TGTGCCAGCAGCTTAGGGACAGCCTATGAAGCTTTCTTT.

V usage is TRBV5-1 and J usage is TRBJ2-7; 8 nucleotides match TRBD1. V shed 4 bases, J shed 4 bases, and the junction held 10 bases outside the gene matches. The germline V gene has CDR1 SGHRS and CDR2 YFSETQ. The CDR3 runs 15 residues. DNA of the CDR3: TGCGCCAGCAGCCTAAGGGCAGGGGGCCGTTACGAGCAGTACTTC. Translation gives CASSLRAGGRYEQYF. The variable domain in full, with the rest retrieved from reference TRBV5-1 and TRBJ2-7, is KAGVTQTPRYLIKTRGQQVTLSCSPISGHRSVSWYQQTPGQGLQFLFEYFSETQRNKGNFPGRFSGRQFSNSRSEMNVSTLELGDSALYLCASSLRAGGRYEQYFGPGTRLTVT.

This clone has just one count. The V and J genes are TRBV6-6 and TRBJ1-2; 7 positions agree with TRBD1. The CDR3 consists of 15 residues. With 5 bases clipped from V and 4 bases from J, the junction kept 10 bases outside the gene matches. From germline, CDR1 is MNHNY and CDR2 SVGAGI (reference sequence). CDR3 amino acids: CASSPRQGAGYGYTF. The CDR3 DNA reads as TGTGCCAGCAGTCCCCGACAGGGAGCAGGCTATGGCTACACCTTC.

This chain links TRBV5-1 with TRBJ1-1; possible D gene TRBD1, 6 bases. The CDR3 loop spans 15 amino acids. Per the germline V gene, CDR1 is SGHRS and CDR2 is YFSETQ. Trimming removed 0 bases at V and 5 bases at J, with 14 bases between. CDR3 protein: CASSLGAGVETEAFF. The DNA for the CDR3 is TGCGCCAGCAGCTTGGGCGCAGGGGTAGAAACTGAAGCTTTCTTT.

V gene TRBV6-2 or TRBV6-3 combines with J gene TRBJ2-4; TRBD2 matches at 9 bases. Trimming at V came to 5 bases and at J to 0 bases, leaving 5 bases not matched to a gene. Germline V gives CDR1 MNHEY, CDR2 SVGEGT. This CDR3 has 16 amino acids. The CDR3, as DNA: TGTGCCAGCAGTCGAAGACTAGCGGAAGCCAAAAACATTCAGTACTTC. The encoded protein is CASSRRLAEAKNIQYF.

The table lists this clone with a few counts. V gene TRBV5-4 combines with J gene TRBJ2-1; perhaps TRBD2 as D (6 bases). This CDR3 has 16 amino acids. V was clipped by 4 bases and J by 0 bases, with 14 bases between them. Germline V gives CDR1 SGHNT, CDR2 YYREEE (reference sequence). As DNA, the CDR3 is TGTGCCAGCAGCGTTAACCGGGACTCCTCCTACAATGAGCAGTTCTTC. Translation gives CASSVNRDSSYNEQFF.

The J gene is TRBJ2-5, the V gene TRBV18, with 7 bases lining up with TRBD2. The CDR3 has 17 residues. The V gene's germline CDR1 is KGHSH and CDR2 LQKENI. Trimming took 3 bases from V and 2 from J; bases not matched to a gene: 12. The CDR3 loop is CASSPVRSGIRQETQYF. In DNA, the CDR3 is TGTGCCAGCTCACCGGTACGGAGCGGGATTAGACAAGAGACCCAGTACTTC. The variable domain in full, completed from reference TRBV18 and TRBJ2-5, reads NAGVMQNPRHLVRRRGQEARLRCSPMKGHSHVYWYRQLPEEGLKFMVYLQKENIIDESGMPKERFSAEFPKEGPSILRIQQVVRGDSAAYFCASSPVRSGIRQETQYFGPGTRLLVL.

Details on this clone: The junction does not match germline at one end; this may be a read error. The chain couples TRBV7-2 to TRBJ2-1; 7 positions match TRBD2. This CDR3 has 14 residues. CDR1 is SGHTA and CDR2 is FQGNSA in the germline V gene. In DNA form, the CDR3 reads TGTGCCAGCAGCATAGCGGGCTTCTACAATGAGCAGTTCTTC. Translating gives CASSIAGFYNEQFF.

The chain's CDR3 is CASSLRPTRSTDTQYF. DNA for the CDR3: TGTGCCAGCAGCTTAAGACCGACAAGAAGCACAGATACGCAGTATTTT. This chain uses TRBV5-7 with TRBJ2-3; D remains ambiguous. TRBV5-7 falls under the ORF class, with uncertain function. This CDR3 region has 16 residues. Between the trimmed V and J ends, which lost 2 bases and 0 bases, there was a span of 13 bases.

This chain joins TRBV7-3 and TRBJ2-3, with D maybe TRBD2 (5 bases). Germline lookup yields CDR1 SGHTA and CDR2 FQGTGA. This CDR3 region has 14 residues. Trimming removed 4 bases at V and 3 bases at J, with 11 bases between. This CDR3 is CASSSGLATDTQYF. CDR3 DNA sequence: TGTGCCAGCAGCTCGGGCCTAGCAACAGATACGCAGTATTTT.

The J gene is TRBJ1-1, the V gene TRBV5-1, with D possibly matching TRBD1 (6 bases). Germline loops: CDR1 SGHRS, CDR2 YFSETQ. V was trimmed by 4 bases and J by 0 bases, leaving 13 bases between them. The CDR3 runs 15 residues. The CDR3 region has the DNA TGCGCCAGCAGCGTGGATGGACAGATGAACACTGAAGCTTTCTTT. Its protein is CASSVDGQMNTEAFF.

V usage is TRBV28 and J usage is TRBJ1-5; TRBD1 aligns across 7 bases. The CDR3 runs 13 residues. V shed 8 bases, J shed 7 bases, and the junction held 8 bases outside the gene matches. Germline V gene sequence: CDR1 MDHEN, CDR2 SYDVKM. The CDR3 nucleotides are TGTGCCAGCGTCCCCACAGGGGCACAGCCCCAGCATTTT. Its protein product is CASVPTGAQPQHF.

This clone was found once. This chain uses TRBV29-1 with TRBJ2-1; TRBD1 is a possible D gene (5 bases). Trimming stripped 1 base from V and 4 bases from J, with 14 bases between. Germline lookup yields CDR1 SQVTM and CDR2 ANQGSEA. The CDR3 runs 15 residues. As DNA, the CDR3 is TGCAGCGTTGAAGTGGGGCAGGAGATGTACAATGAGCAGTTCTTC. This encodes CSVEVGQEMYNEQFF.

The chain is built from TRBV13 and TRBJ1-1; 8 bases line up with TRBD1. V lost 3 bases to trimming and J lost 6 bases; unmatched junction nucleotides: 18. The germline CDR1 and CDR2 sequences are PRHDT and FYEKMQ (reference sequence). CDR3 length equals 18 residues. The CDR3 spells CASSFRQGRIGLVAEAFF. As DNA, the CDR3 is TGTGCCAGCAGCTTCCGACAGGGGCGCATCGGTTTGGTCGCTGAAGCTTTCTTT.